These 22 T cell receptor beta chains were all obtained from the same sample, sequenced in a study of radiotherapy plus CTLA-4 blockade in lung cancer. Libraries were prepared by immunoSEQ multiplex PCR; TCRdb keeps only in-frame clonotypes and omits some of them. The data show 75,000 to 100,000 clones, 88% seen once. The starting material was peripheral blood, obtained from a patient treated with radiotherapy plus ipilimumab. The receptors were gathered from a human donor with non-small cell lung cancer that progressed on radiotherapy plus ipilimumab.

The count of this clone is one. V and J are TRBV11-2 and TRBJ2-1; 16 positions match TRBD2. The J segment lost 3 bases and the V segment lost 6 bases, leaving 5 bases of the junction unmatched. Germline V gene sequence: CDR1 SGHAT, CDR2 FQNNGV. CDR3 length: 17 amino acids. The CDR3 spells CASSSGLAGGSYNEQFF. The CDR3 nucleotides are TGTGCCAGCAGTTCGGGACTAGCGGGGGGGAGCTACAATGAGCAGTTCTTC.

The rearrangement links TRBV27 to TRBJ2-7; D not certain. CDR1 and CDR2 from the germline V gene are MNHEY and SMNVEV (reference sequence). The V end was cut by 7 bases, the J end by 6 bases, with 16 bases between. CDR3 size: 13 residues. The CDR3 DNA sequence: TGTGCCAGCATCCACCTACTCCCCGGCGAGCAGTACTTC. Amino acids: CASIHLLPGEQYF.

The V call is TRBV7-3, the J call TRBJ2-3; no firm D call. Germline CDR1 reads SGHTA; CDR2 reads FQGTGA. V was cut by 4 bases and J by 3 bases, with 2 bases left in between. This CDR3 comprises 11 residues. CDR3 coding DNA: TGTGCCAGCAGCTCTACAGATACGCAGTATTTT. Protein sequence: CASSSTDTQYF.

The chain joins TRBV29-1 to TRBJ1-3, with TRBD1 matching 7 bases. With 6 bases clipped from V and 2 bases from J, the junction kept 13 bases outside the gene matches. The CDR3 length is 16 residues. Germline CDR1 SQVTM, CDR2 ANQGSEA. DNA for the CDR3: TGCAGCGTCAAACCCAACAGGGGAGGACCTGGAAACACCATATATTTT. This codes for CSVKPNRGGPGNTIYF.

The genes are TRBV7-3 and TRBJ2-1; the D call may be TRBD1 or TRBD2 (5 bases each). V was trimmed by 4 bases and J by 5 bases, leaving 9 bases between them. Looked up from germline, CDR1 is SGHTA and CDR2 is FQGTGA. There are 13 residues in the CDR3. The CDR3, as DNA: TGTGCCAGCAGCTGGGGACCGGACAATGAGCAGTTCTTC. It yields the protein CASSWGPDNEQFF.

The sample holds a few counts of this clone. The J gene is TRBJ1-2, the V gene TRBV6-6; no reliable D call. V was pared by 7 bases and J by 3 bases, with 6 bases between. The CDR3 has 11 residues. Germline CDR1 and CDR2: MNHNY and SVGAGI (reference sequence). DNA of the CDR3: TGTGCCAGCAAGCCGGACTATGGCTACACCTTC. Encoded protein: CASKPDYGYTF.

V and J are TRBV7-2 and TRBJ1-3; D is unclear. The CDR3 runs 15 residues. Germline CDR1 and CDR2: SGHTA and FQGNSA. Deletions cut 2 bases from V and 0 bases from J, with 8 bases between. This CDR3 reads CASSLQDSSGNTIYF. As DNA, the CDR3 is TGTGCCAGCAGCTTACAGGACTCCTCTGGAAACACCATATATTTT.

The genes are TRBV27 and TRBJ2-4; 7 nucleotides match TRBD2. Germline CDR1 MNHEY, CDR2 SMNVEV (reference sequence). The V and J ends lost 4 bases and 7 bases, in that order; junction bases with no gene match: 4. The CDR3 has 13 amino acids. The CDR3 sequence is CASSSSGTNIQYF. Here the CDR3 DNA reads TGTGCCAGCAGTTCCAGCGGGACGAACATTCAGTACTTC.

This clone was observed once. This rearrangement joins TRBV6-5 to TRBJ1-1, with D perhaps matching TRBD1 (5 bases). CDR1 and CDR2 (germline): MNHEY, SVGAGI. The CDR3 contains 13 residues. Trimming took off 5 bases at V and 10 bases at J, with 17 bases between the two ends. CDR3 sequence: CASSTRDPQVAFF. The CDR3 DNA sequence: TGTGCCAGCAGTACAAGGGACCCCCAGGTAGCTTTCTTT.

This chain uses TRBV7-9 with TRBJ1-3, with D possibly matching TRBD1 (5 bases). The CDR3 is 14 residues long. The V end lost 1 base, the J end lost 8 bases, and 12 bases lay between the germline ends. The V gene's germline CDR1 is SEHNR and CDR2 FQNEAQ (reference sequence). The CDR3 DNA reads TGTGCCAGCAGCTTAGACAGGCGGGAGGACACCATATATTTT. Its protein product is CASSLDRREDTIYF.

The chain recombines TRBV9 with TRBJ2-1; the D gene could be TRBD1 or TRBD2 (5 bases each). The CDR3 spans 15 residues. Germline CDR1 is SGDLS and CDR2 is YYNGEE. V gave up 3 bases and J gave up 9 bases, with 19 bases separating them. Here the CDR3 DNA reads TGTGCCAGCAGCGCCTCCGGGCCCAGAGGGGTTGAGCAGTTCTTC. It translates to CASSASGPRGVEQFF. Using reference TRBV9 and TRBJ2-1 for the parts outside the CDR3, the full variable domain is DSGVTQTPKHLITATGQRVTLRCSPRSGDLSVYWYQQSLDQGLQFLIQYYNGEERAKGNILERFSAQQFPDLHSELNLSSLELGDSALYFCASSASGPRGVEQFFGPGTRLTVL.

The CDR3 here is CASSAGLWVGSYEQYF. CDR3 in DNA: TGTGCCAGCAGTGCTGGGTTATGGGTTGGCTCCTACGAGCAGTACTTC. The chain uses TRBV6-4 and TRBJ2-7; D not certain. CDR3 size: 16 residues. The V gene lost 4 bases and the J gene lost 0 bases, with 16 bases spanning the gap. Germline assignment: CDR1 MRHNA and CDR2 SNTAGT.

This chain links TRBV19 with TRBJ2-1, with TRBD2 matching 8 bases. There are 14 residues in the CDR3. V lost 11 bases, J lost 7 bases, and 13 bases stayed unmatched. Germline V gene data show CDR1 as LNHDA and CDR2 as SQIVND (reference sequence). DNA of the CDR3: TGTGCCCTACCCGGACGGGAGGGCCTAAATGAGCAGTTCTTC. Encoded protein: CALPGREGLNEQFF. Full variable domain (missing parts from reference TRBV19 and TRBJ2-1): DGGITQSPKYLFRKEGQNVTLSCEQNLNHDAMYWYRQDPGQGLRLIYYSQIVNDFQKGDIAEGYSVSREKKESFPLTVTSAQKNPTAFYLCALPGREGLNEQFFGPGTRLTVL.

This sequence joins TRBV11-2 and TRBJ2-5; D is perhaps TRBD1 or TRBD2 (5 bases each). The CDR3 covers 14 residues. Germline CDR1 and CDR2: SGHAT and FQNNGV. Deletions cut 8 bases from V and 4 bases from J, with 17 bases between. The CDR3 protein is CASGTMTARETQYF. In DNA form, the CDR3 reads TGTGCCAGCGGGACGATGACGGCTCGAGAGACCCAGTACTTC. The full variable domain, its missing parts supplied by reference TRBV11-2 and TRBJ2-5, is EAGVAQSPRYKIIEKRQSVAFWCNPISGHATLYWYQQILGQGPKLLIQFQNNGVVDDSQLPKDRFSAERLKGVDSTLKIQPAKLEDSAVYLCASGTMTARETQYFGPGTRLLVL.

The rearrangement uses TRBV19 and TRBJ1-2; the D gene is possibly TRBD1 (5 bases). Germline V gene lookup returns CDR1 LNHDA and CDR2 SQIVND (reference sequence). The CDR3 covers 14 residues. Trimming cost V 3 bases and J 7 bases, with 15 bases left between them. CDR3 amino acids: CASSISGSGAGYTF. In nucleotides, the CDR3 is TGTGCCAGTAGTATTTCAGGGTCCGGCGCTGGCTACACCTTC.

This rearrangement joins TRBV7-3 to TRBJ1-1, with D possibly TRBD1 on 6 matching bases. The CDR3 contains 14 residues. In germline, CDR1 is SGHTA, CDR2 FQGTGA. The ends were cut back, 4 bases at V and 5 bases at J, with 14 bases in the middle. This chain's CDR3 is CASSSQGLVTEAFF. CDR3 in DNA: TGTGCCAGCAGCTCCCAGGGGTTAGTGACTGAAGCTTTCTTT.

The chain employs TRBV28 and TRBJ2-7; 9 nucleotides align to TRBD2. Germline V gives CDR1 MDHEN, CDR2 SYDVKM. The V gene end was trimmed by 5 bases and the J gene end by 6 bases; junction bases not matched to a gene: 8. The CDR3 spans 14 residues. CDR3 nucleotides: TGTGCCAGCAGTCGAGCGGGAGGAAGGGGCGAGCAGTACTTC. Amino acid sequence: CASSRAGGRGEQYF.

V gene TRBV19 combines with J gene TRBJ2-7; D is possibly TRBD1 (6 bases). The CDR3 extends over 16 amino acids. The germline V gene has CDR1 LNHDA and CDR2 SQIVND (reference sequence). V dropped 6 bases and J dropped 7 bases, with 25 bases sitting between them. CDR3 sequence: CASSHAQGANLREQYF. CDR3 in DNA: TGTGCCAGTAGCCACGCACAGGGTGCCAATTTACGGGAGCAGTACTTC.

The V gene is TRBV18, the J gene TRBJ1-3; D gene unclear. V was clipped by 5 bases and J by 2 bases, with 28 bases between them. This CDR3 spans 20 amino acids. Germline CDR1 reads KGHSH; CDR2 reads LQKENI. The CDR3 reads CASSISPNAFGPRAGNTIYF. The CDR3 DNA is TGTGCCAGCTCAATATCCCCGAACGCCTTTGGGCCCCGGGCTGGAAACACCATATATTTT.

The J gene is TRBJ2-3, the V gene TRBV2; a possible D gene is TRBD1 (5 bases). CDR3 length: 17 amino acids. CDR1 and CDR2 from the germline V gene are SNHLY and FYNNEI. Trimming removed 2 bases at V and 0 bases at J, with 15 bases between. CDR3 in amino acids: CASSERQGTVSTDTQYF. The CDR3 DNA is TGTGCCAGCAGTGAACGTCAGGGTACCGTTAGCACAGATACGCAGTATTTT.

The chain links TRBV7-2 to TRBJ1-6, with 7 bases that match TRBD1. J was trimmed by 10 bases and V by 0 bases; bases with no gene match: 6. The CDR3 is made up of 15 amino acids. From germline, CDR1 is SGHTA and CDR2 FQGNSA. The CDR3 loop is CASSLATTGKSPLHF. The CDR3 nucleotides read TGTGCCAGCAGCTTAGCCACGACAGGGAAATCACCCCTCCACTTT.

The chain carries TRBV6-1 and TRBJ1-3; 7 bases map to TRBD1. Germline lookup yields CDR1 MNHNS and CDR2 SASEGT. The trim removed 4 bases at V and 1 base at J, leaving 1 base unmatched. The CDR3 is 14 amino acids. The CDR3 nucleotides read TGTGCCAGCAGTGTGACAGGGTCTGGAAACACCATATATTTT. Translated, it gives CASSVTGSGNTIYF.